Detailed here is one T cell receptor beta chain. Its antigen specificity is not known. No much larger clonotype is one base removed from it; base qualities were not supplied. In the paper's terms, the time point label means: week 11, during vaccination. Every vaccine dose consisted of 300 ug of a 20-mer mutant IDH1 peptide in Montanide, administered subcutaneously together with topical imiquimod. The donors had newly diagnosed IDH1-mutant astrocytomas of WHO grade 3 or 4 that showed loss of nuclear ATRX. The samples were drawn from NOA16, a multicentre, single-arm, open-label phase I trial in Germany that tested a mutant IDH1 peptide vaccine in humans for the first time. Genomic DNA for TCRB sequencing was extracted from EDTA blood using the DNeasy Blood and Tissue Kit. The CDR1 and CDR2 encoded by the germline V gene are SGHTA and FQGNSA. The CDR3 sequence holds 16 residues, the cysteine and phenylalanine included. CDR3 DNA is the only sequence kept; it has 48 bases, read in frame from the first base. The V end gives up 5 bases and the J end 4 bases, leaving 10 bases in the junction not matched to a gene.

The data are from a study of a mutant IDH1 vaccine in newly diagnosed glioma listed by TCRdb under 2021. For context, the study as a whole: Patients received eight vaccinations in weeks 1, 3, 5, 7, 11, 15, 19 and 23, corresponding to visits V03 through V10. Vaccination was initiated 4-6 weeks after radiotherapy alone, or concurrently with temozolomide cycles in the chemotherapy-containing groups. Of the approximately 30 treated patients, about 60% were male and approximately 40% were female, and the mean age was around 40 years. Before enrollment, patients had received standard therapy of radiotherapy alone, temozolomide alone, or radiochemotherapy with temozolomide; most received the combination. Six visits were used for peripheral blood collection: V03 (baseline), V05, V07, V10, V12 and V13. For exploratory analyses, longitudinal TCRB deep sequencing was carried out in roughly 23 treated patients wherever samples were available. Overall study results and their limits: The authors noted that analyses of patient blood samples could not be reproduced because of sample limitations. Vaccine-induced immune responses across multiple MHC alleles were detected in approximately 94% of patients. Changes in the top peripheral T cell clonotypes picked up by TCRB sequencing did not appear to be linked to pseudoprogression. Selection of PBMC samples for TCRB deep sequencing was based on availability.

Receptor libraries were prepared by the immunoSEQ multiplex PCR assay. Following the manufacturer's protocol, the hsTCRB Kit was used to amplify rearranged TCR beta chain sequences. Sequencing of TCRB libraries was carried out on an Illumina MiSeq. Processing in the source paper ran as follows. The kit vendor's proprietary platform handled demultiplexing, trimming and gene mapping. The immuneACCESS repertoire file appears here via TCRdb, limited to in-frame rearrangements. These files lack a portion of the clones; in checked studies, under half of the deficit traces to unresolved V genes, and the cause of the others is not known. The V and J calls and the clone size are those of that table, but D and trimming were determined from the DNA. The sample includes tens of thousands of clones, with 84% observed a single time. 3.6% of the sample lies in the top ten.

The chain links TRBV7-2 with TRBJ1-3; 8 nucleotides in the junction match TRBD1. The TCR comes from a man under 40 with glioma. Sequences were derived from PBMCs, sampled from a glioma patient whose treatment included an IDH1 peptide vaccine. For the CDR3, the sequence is CASSRWDRLQGNTIYF. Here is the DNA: TGTGCCAGCAGCCGTTGGGACAGGCTACAAGGAAACACCATATATTTT.